This T cell receptor (beta chain) is drawn from a study of T cell responses to AZD1222 COVID-19 vaccine. For this clone: As yet, its antigen is unknown.

Clones were sequenced by immunoSEQ multiplex PCR, and TCRdb holds only the in-frame ones, with some missing. The table includes 140,000 or so clones, about 88% detected once. Overall study results and limits: Increases in Spike-specific TCR breadth and depth were seen after two AZD1222 doses. Without day 14 samples, only post-peak T cell repertoires were studied. Among the donors, most were white British and more were female, and clonal diversity was possibly underestimated.

The CDR3 has 15 residues. V was clipped by 0 bases and J by 2 bases, with 8 bases between them. The V gene's germline CDR1 is LGHNA and CDR2 YNFKEQ. This chain uses TRBV4-2 with TRBJ1-3; TRBD1 might be the D (5 bases). The TCR originated in an adult in good health. Sample: peripheral blood, taken on day 0 of AZD1222 vaccination. The CDR3 protein is CASSQDWGTGNTIYF. The CDR3 DNA reads as TGTGCCAGCAGCCAAGATTGGGGGACTGGAAACACCATATATTTT.